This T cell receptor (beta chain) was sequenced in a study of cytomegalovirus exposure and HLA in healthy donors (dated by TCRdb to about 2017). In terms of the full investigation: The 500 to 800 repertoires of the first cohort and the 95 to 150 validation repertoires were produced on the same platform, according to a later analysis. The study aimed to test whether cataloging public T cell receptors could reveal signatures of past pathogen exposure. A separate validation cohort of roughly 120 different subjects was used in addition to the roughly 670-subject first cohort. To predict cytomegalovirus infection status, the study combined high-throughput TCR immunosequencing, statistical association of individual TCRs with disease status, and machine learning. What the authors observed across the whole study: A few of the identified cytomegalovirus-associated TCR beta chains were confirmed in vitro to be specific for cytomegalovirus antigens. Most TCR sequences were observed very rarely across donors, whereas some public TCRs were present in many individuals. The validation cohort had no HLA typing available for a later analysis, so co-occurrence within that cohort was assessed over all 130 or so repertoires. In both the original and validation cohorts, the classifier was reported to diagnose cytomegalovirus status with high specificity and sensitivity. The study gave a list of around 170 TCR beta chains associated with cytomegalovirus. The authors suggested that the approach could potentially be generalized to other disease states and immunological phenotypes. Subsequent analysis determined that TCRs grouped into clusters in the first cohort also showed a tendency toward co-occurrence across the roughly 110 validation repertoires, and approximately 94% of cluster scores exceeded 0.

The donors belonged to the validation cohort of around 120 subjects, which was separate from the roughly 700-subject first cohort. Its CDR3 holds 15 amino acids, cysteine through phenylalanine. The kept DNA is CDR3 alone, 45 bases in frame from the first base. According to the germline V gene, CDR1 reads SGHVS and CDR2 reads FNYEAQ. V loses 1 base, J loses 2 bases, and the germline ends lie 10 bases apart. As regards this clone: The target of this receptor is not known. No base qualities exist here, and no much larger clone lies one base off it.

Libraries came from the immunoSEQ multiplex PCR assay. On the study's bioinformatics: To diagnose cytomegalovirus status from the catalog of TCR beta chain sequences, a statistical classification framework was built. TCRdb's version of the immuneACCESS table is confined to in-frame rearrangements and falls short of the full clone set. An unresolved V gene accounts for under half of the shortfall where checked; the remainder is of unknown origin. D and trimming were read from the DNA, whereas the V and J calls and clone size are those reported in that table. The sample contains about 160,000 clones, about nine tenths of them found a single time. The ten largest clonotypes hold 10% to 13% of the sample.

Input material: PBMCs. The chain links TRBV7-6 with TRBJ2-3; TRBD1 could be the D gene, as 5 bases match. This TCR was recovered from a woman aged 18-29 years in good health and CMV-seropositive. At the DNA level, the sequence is TGTGCCAGCAGCTTAGGGAACAGGAACACAGATACGCAGTATTTT. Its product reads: CASSLGNRNTDTQYF.